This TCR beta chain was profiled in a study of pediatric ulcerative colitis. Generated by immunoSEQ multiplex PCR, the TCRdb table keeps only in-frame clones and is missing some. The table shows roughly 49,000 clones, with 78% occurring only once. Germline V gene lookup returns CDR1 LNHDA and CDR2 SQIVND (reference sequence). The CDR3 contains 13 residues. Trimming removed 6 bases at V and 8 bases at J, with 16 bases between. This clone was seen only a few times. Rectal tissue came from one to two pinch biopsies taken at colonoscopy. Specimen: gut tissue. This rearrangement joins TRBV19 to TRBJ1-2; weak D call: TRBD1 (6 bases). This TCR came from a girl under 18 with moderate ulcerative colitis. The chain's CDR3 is CASSVQGPGGYTF. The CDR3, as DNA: TGTGCCAGTAGCGTACAGGGTCCAGGAGGCTACACCTTC.